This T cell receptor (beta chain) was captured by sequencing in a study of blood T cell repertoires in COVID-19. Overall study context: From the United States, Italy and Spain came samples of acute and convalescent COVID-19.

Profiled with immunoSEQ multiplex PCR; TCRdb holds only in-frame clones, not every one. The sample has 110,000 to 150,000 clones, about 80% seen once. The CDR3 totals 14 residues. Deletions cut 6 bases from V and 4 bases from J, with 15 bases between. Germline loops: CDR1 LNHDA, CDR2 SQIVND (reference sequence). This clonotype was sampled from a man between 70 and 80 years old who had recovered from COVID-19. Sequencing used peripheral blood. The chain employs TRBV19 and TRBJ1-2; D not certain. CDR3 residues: CASRRPATIYGYTF. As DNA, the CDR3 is TGTGCCAGTAGGCGTCCCGCCACTATCTATGGCTACACCTTC.